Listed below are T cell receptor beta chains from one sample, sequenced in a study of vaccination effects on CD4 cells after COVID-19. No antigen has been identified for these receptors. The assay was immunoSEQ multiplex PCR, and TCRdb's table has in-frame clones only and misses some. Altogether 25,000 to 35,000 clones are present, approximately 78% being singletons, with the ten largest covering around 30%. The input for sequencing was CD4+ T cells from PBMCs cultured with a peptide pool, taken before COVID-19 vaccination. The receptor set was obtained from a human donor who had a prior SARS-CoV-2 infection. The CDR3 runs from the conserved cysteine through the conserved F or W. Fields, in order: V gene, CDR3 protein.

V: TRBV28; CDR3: CASSLGGGVVYEQFF
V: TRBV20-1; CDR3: CSASRSYEQYF
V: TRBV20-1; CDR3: CSAGPQDRSFF
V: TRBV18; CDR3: CASSPGTDGYTF
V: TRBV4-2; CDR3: CASSLTRDSDYEQYF
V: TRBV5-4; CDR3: CASSLNSGKEYF
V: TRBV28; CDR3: CASSFVETSYEQYF
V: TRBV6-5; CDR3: CASSTMTGWEAFF
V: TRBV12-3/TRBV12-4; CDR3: CASSLFSTGELFF
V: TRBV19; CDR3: CASKRQNLNEKLFF
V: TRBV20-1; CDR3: CSAPRLNEQFF
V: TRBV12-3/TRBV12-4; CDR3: CASQPTHTDTQYF
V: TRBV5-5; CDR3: CASSLVTGGSYNEQFF
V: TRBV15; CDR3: CATSRDDQPTLGTQYF
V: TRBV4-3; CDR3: CASSQAWGRGADTQYF
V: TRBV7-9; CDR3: CASSLAQMGDVGIQYF
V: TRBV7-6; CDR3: CASSPASGYNNEQFF
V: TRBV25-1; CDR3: CASSPGEGWPSGNTIYF
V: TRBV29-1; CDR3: CSVSLGETQYF
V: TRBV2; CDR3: CASSGKPGQGYSPLHF
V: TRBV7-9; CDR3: CASSTNRDSWGDTQYF
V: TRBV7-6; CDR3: CASSSKGYTSGRAAGEQFF
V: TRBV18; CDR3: CASSSDGASSYEQYF
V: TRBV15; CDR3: CATSRERTNTGELFF
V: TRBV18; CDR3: CASSPLTATSGNTIYF
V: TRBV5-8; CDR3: CASSLFETGFTEQFF
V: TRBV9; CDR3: CASSPRLAGETDTQYF
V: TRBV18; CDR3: CASSLDYPLSSGANVLTF
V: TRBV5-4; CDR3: CASSLAGGLSYEQYF
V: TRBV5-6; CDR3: CASSSELATSYNEQFF
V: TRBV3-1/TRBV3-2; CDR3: CASSQRGGGGFTF
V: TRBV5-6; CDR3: CASSGWVSETQYF
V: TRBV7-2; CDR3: CASSGGLFRNEQFF
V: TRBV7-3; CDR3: CASSPGRTEAGYTF
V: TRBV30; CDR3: CAWTPVVEQFF
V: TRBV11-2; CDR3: CASSLVYGQKSSYEQYF
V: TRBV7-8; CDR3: CASRPLRTLYGYTF
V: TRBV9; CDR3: CASSVEGGRGQYGGYTF
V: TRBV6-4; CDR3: CASSSGLAGSDTQYF
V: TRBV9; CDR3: CASSPNEDTQYF
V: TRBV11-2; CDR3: CASSFGDRDPETQYF
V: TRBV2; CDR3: CASREDTGHGQFF
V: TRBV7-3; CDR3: CASSPGGFSYNEQFF
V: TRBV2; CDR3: CASSEFTAQETQYF
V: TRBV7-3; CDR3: CASSLLDGRVNTGELFF
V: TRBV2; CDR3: CASRSTGLETQYF
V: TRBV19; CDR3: CASSIMASGGSYNEQFF
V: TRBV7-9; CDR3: CASKILLAGDNEQFF
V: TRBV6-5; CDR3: CASSYGTDTQYF
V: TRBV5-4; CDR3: CASSLDRGETQYF
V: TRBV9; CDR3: CASSVRAGANVLTF
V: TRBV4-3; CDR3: CASSHPDRINGGYTF
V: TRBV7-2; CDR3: CASSKRREWPADTQYF
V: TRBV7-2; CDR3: CASSLTANYGYTF
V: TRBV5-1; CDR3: CASSLGSGVANEKLFF
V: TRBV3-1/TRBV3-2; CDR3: CASSDRHGGSEAFF
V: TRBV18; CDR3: CASSPPGLHPEQYF
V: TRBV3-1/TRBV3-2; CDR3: CASSHGTSETQETQYF